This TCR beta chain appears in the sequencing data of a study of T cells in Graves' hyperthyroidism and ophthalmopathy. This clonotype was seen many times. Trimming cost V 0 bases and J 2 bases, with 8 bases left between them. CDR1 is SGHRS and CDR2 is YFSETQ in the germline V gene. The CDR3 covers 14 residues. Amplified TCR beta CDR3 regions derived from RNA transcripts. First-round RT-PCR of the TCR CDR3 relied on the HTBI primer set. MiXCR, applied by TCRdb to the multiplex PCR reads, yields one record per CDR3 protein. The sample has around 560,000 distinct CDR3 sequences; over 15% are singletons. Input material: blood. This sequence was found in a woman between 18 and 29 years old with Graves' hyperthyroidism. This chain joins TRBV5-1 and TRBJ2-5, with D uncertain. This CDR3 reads CASSLVEVQETQYF. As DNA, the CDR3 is TGCGCCAGCAGCTTGGTTGAGGTTCAAGAGACCCAGTACTTC.